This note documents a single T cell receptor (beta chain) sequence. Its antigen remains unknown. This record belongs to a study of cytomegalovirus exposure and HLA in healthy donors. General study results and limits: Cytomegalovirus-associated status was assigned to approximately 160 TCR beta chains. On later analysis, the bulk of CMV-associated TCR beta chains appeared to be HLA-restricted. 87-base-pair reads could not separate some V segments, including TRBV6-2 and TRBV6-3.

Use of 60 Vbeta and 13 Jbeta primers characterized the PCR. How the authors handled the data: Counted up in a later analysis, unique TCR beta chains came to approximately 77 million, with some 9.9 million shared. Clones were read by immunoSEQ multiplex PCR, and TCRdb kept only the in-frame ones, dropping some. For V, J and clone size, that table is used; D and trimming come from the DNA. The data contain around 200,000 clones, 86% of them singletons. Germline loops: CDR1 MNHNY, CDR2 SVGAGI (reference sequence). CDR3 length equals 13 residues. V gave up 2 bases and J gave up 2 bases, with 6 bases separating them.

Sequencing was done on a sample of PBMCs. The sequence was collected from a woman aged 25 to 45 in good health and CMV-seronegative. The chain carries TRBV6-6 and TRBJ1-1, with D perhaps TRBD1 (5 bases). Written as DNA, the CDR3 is TGTGCCAGCAGTTACAGGGGTAACACTGAAGCTTTCTTT. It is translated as CASSYRGNTEAFF.